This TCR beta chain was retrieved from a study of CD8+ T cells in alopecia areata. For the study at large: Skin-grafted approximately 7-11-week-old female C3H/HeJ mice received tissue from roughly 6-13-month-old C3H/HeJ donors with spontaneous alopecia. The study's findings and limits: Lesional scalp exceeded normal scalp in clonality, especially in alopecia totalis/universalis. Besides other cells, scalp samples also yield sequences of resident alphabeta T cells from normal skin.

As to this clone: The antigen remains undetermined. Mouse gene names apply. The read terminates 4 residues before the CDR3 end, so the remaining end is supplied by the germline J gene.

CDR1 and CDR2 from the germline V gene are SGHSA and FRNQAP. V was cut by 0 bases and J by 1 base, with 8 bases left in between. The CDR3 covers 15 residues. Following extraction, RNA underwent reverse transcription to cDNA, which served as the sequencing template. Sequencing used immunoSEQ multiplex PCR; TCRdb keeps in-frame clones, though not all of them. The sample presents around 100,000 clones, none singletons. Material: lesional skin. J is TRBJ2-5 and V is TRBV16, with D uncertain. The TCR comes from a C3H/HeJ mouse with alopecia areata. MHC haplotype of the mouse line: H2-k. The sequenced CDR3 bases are TGTGCAAGCAGCTTAGATTCTGGCTACCAAGAC. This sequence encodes CASSLDSGYQD. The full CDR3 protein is CASSLDSGYQDTQYF.